This TCR beta chain was recovered during a study of PD-L1 blockade in urothelial cancer. Trimming cost V 3 bases and J 2 bases; bases outside gene matches: 5. There are 15 residues in the CDR3. The V gene's germline CDR1 is SGHRS and CDR2 YFSETQ. Sample time point: peripheral blood 6 weeks after treatment start. Synthetically made TCR analog templates were put into each PCR as spikes. Libraries were prepared by immunoSEQ multiplex PCR; TCRdb keeps only in-frame clonotypes and omits some of them. The table shows 83,000 or so clones, with 70% to 90% occurring only once. The sequencing used PBMCs, collected around atezolizumab (anti-PD-L1) treatment. The sequence derives from a man between 65 and 85 years old with urothelial cancer. V is TRBV5-1 and J is TRBJ2-7; 10 bases match TRBD2. The CDR3 DNA reads as TGCGCCAGCAGCTCGCGAGGACTAGCGGCCTACGAGCAGTACTTC. As protein: CASSSRGLAAYEQYF.